These T cell receptor beta chains were read from a single sample in a study of T-cell reconstitution after alpha-beta-depleted transplantation in children. Each CDR3 protein gets one entry after TCRdb re-called the PCR reads with MiXCR. Of approximately 650,000 distinct CDR3 sequences in the sample, about 12% were seen once. Sequences were derived from PBMCs, sampled before TCRalphabeta/CD19-depleted stem cell transplant. These receptors all stem from a girl aged 2-10 years with congenital amegakaryocytic thrombocytopenia, due to receive a stem cell transplant. Both conserved end residues are part of each CDR3. The D gene is left open where the match is weak. Only some rows state a clone size, as once, few, many or a class for expanded clones.

D gene: -
J gene: TRBJ2-7
clone size: many
V gene: TRBV7-9
CDR3 DNA: TGTGCCAGCAGCTTAACAGGGATTACCTACGAGCAGTACTTC
CDR3 protein: CASSLTGITYEQYF

D gene: -
J gene: TRBJ1-4
clone size: -
V gene: TRBV7-9
CDR3 DNA: TGTGCCAGCAGCCGCTTAGAGTCAACTAATGAAAAACTGTTTTTT
CDR3 protein: CASSRLESTNEKLFF

D gene: TRBD1
J gene: TRBJ2-7
clone size: few
V gene: TRBV5-1
CDR3 DNA: TGCGCCAGCAGCTTGGGACAGGGGTCTACCTACGAGCAGTACTTC
CDR3 protein: CASSLGQGSTYEQYF

D gene: TRBD1
J gene: TRBJ2-6
clone size: many
V gene: TRBV29-1
CDR3 DNA: TGCAGCGTACTACAGGGGAATGGGGCCAACGTCCTGACTTTC
CDR3 protein: CSVLQGNGANVLTF

D gene: -
J gene: TRBJ2-1
clone size: -
V gene: TRBV20-1
CDR3 DNA: TGCAGTGCTAGAGATGGGGGGCCTCGGGTGGGCAATGAGCAGTTCTTC
CDR3 protein: CSARDGGPRVGNEQFF

D gene: TRBD2
J gene: TRBJ2-5
clone size: -
V gene: TRBV20-1
CDR3 DNA: TGCAGTGCTAGAGCGGGACTAGCGGGAGGGTGGGAAGAGACCCAGTACTTC
CDR3 protein: CSARAGLAGGWEETQYF

D gene: -
J gene: TRBJ1-2
clone size: many
V gene: TRBV12-3/TRBV12-4
CDR3 DNA: TGTGCCAGCAGACTTTTTGCGGGAGGCTACACCTTC
CDR3 protein: CASRLFAGGYTF

D gene: -
J gene: TRBJ2-1
clone size: many
V gene: TRBV2
CDR3 DNA: TGTGCCAGCGGGTCTGGAATCTCCTACAATGAGCAGTTCTTC
CDR3 protein: CASGSGISYNEQFF

D gene: -
J gene: TRBJ2-1
clone size: -
V gene: TRBV7-9
CDR3 DNA: TGTGCCAGCAGCTTAGGTGTTAGAACTCGAGTACATCTTGAGCAGTTCTTC
CDR3 protein: CASSLGVRTRVHLEQFF

D gene: TRBD1
J gene: TRBJ1-2
clone size: many
V gene: TRBV10-3
CDR3 DNA: TGTGCCATCACCGCGGGACAGGGGACCCCTGTCGCTAACTATGGCTACACCTTC
CDR3 protein: CAITAGQGTPVANYGYTF

D gene: -
J gene: TRBJ2-2
clone size: few
V gene: TRBV24-1
CDR3 DNA: TGTGCCACCAGTCAGGGTGGCAGGACGAACACCGGGGAGCTGTTTTTT
CDR3 protein: CATSQGGRTNTGELFF

D gene: -
J gene: TRBJ2-1
clone size: few
V gene: TRBV5-1
CDR3 DNA: TGCGCCAGCAGCCCAGTCCTCGGAGAATACAATGAGCAGTTCTTC
CDR3 protein: CASSPVLGEYNEQFF

D gene: TRBD1
J gene: TRBJ1-1
clone size: few
V gene: TRBV7-8
CDR3 DNA: TGTGCCAGCAAGACAGGGCGGGGTGAAGCTTTCTTT
CDR3 protein: CASKTGRGEAFF

D gene: TRBD2
J gene: TRBJ2-1
clone size: many
V gene: TRBV5-1
CDR3 DNA: TGCGCCAGCCGTGAGCGGGAGACACTCTACAATGAGCAGTTCTTC
CDR3 protein: CASRERETLYNEQFF

D gene: -
J gene: TRBJ2-5
clone size: many
V gene: TRBV7-6
CDR3 DNA: TGTGCCAGCAGCTTAGGGACACCAGGCCAGTACTTC
CDR3 protein: CASSLGTPGQYF

D gene: TRBD2
J gene: TRBJ2-3
clone size: -
V gene: TRBV6-2/TRBV6-3
CDR3 DNA: TGTGCCAGCAGTTCCGTAGCGGGCGTGGGTCCAGATACGCAGTATTTT
CDR3 protein: CASSSVAGVGPDTQYF

D gene: TRBD1
J gene: TRBJ1-1
clone size: -
V gene: TRBV20-1
CDR3 DNA: TGCAGTGCTAGACAGACAGGGGCCGAGTCCGAAGCTTTCTTT
CDR3 protein: CSARQTGAESEAFF

D gene: -
J gene: TRBJ2-1
clone size: many
V gene: TRBV20-1
CDR3 DNA: TGCAGTGCTAATATACGGGAGAGCTCCTACAATGAGCAGTTCTTC
CDR3 protein: CSANIRESSYNEQFF

D gene: -
J gene: TRBJ2-3
clone size: many
V gene: TRBV7-9
CDR3 DNA: TGTGCCAGCAGCCTCCGGCTAGACACGCAGTATTTT
CDR3 protein: CASSLRLDTQYF

D gene: -
J gene: TRBJ2-1
clone size: many
V gene: TRBV7-8
CDR3 DNA: TGTGCCAGCAGCTTAGAGACGTCTAGCAATGAGCAGTTCTTC
CDR3 protein: CASSLETSSNEQFF

D gene: TRBD1
J gene: TRBJ2-5
clone size: few
V gene: TRBV7-9
CDR3 DNA: TGTGCCAGCAGCACCGGGGACAGCCCCGTCGCAGAGACCCAGTACTTC
CDR3 protein: CASSTGDSPVAETQYF

D gene: -
J gene: TRBJ2-2
clone size: -
V gene: TRBV2
CDR3 DNA: TGTGCCAGCCTCCTGAGCACCGGGGAGCTGTTTTTT
CDR3 protein: CASLLSTGELFF

D gene: TRBD1
J gene: TRBJ1-2
clone size: many
V gene: TRBV12-3/TRBV12-4
CDR3 DNA: TGTGCCAGCAGTAGGGGATACAGGGGTGGCTACACCTTC
CDR3 protein: CASSRGYRGGYTF

D gene: -
J gene: TRBJ2-2
clone size: -
V gene: TRBV30
CDR3 DNA: TGTGCCTGGGACCTGGGACGGAACACCGGGGAGCTGTTTTTT
CDR3 protein: CAWDLGRNTGELFF

D gene: -
J gene: TRBJ2-7
clone size: -
V gene: TRBV5-1
CDR3 DNA: TGCGCCAGCAGCTTTGTAGACGGGTCCTACGAGCAGTACTTC
CDR3 protein: CASSFVDGSYEQYF

D gene: -
J gene: TRBJ2-1
clone size: -
V gene: TRBV4-1
CDR3 DNA: TGCGCCAGCAGCCAAGATCCCGGACAGCCAAATGAGCAGTTCTTC
CDR3 protein: CASSQDPGQPNEQFF

D gene: TRBD2
J gene: TRBJ2-1
clone size: many
V gene: TRBV5-1
CDR3 DNA: TGCGCCAGCAGCTTGGGACTAGCGGTTGATCCCAATGAGCAGTTCTTC
CDR3 protein: CASSLGLAVDPNEQFF

D gene: -
J gene: TRBJ2-3
clone size: many
V gene: TRBV5-1
CDR3 DNA: TGCGCCAGCAGCCAGGAACTAGGAGTTAAGGATACGCAGTATTTT
CDR3 protein: CASSQELGVKDTQYF

D gene: TRBD2
J gene: TRBJ2-1
clone size: many
V gene: TRBV29-1
CDR3 DNA: TGCAGCGTTGAAGAGAGACTAGCAAACAATGAGCAGTTCTTC
CDR3 protein: CSVEERLANNEQFF

D gene: TRBD1
J gene: TRBJ2-1
clone size: -
V gene: TRBV20-1
CDR3 DNA: TGCAGTGCTTCCCCATACAGGGGACCCTCCTACAATGAGCAGTTCTTC
CDR3 protein: CSASPYRGPSYNEQFF

D gene: TRBD2
J gene: TRBJ2-3
clone size: many
V gene: TRBV20-1
CDR3 DNA: TGCAGTGCTTGTACGACTAGCGGACGCACAGATACGCAGTATTTT
CDR3 protein: CSACTTSGRTDTQYF

D gene: -
J gene: TRBJ2-1
clone size: many
V gene: TRBV20-1
CDR3 DNA: TGCAGTGCTAGAAGCCTTGCGCGTGCTCACAATGAGCAGTTCTTC
CDR3 protein: CSARSLARAHNEQFF

D gene: -
J gene: TRBJ1-5
clone size: few
V gene: TRBV10-3
CDR3 DNA: TGTGCCATCAGTGAGCTCGGGGCCGGGAATCAGCCCCAGCATTTT
CDR3 protein: CAISELGAGNQPQHF

D gene: TRBD2
J gene: TRBJ2-1
clone size: -
V gene: TRBV5-1
CDR3 DNA: TGCGCCAGCAGCCAGGGTCTAGCGGGACGTAATGAGCAGTTCTTC
CDR3 protein: CASSQGLAGRNEQFF

D gene: -
J gene: TRBJ2-1
clone size: -
V gene: TRBV20-1
CDR3 DNA: TGCTGTGCTGGGTCCAGGGTTTCGGGCTCCTACAATGAGCAGTTCTTC
CDR3 protein: CCAGSRVSGSYNEQFF

D gene: -
J gene: TRBJ1-6
clone size: -
V gene: TRBV27
CDR3 DNA: TGTGCCAGCAGTGCCGGGACCGTAAATTTT
CDR3 protein: CASSAGTVNF

D gene: -
J gene: TRBJ2-2
clone size: many
V gene: TRBV20-1
CDR3 DNA: TGCAGTGCTAGATTCCGTACGAGCACCGGGGAGCTGTTTTTT
CDR3 protein: CSARFRTSTGELFF

D gene: -
J gene: TRBJ2-2
clone size: many
V gene: TRBV5-1
CDR3 DNA: TGCGCCAGCAGCTTGTCAGGGGAGAACACCGGGGAGCTGTTTTTT
CDR3 protein: CASSLSGENTGELFF

D gene: -
J gene: TRBJ2-5
clone size: few
V gene: TRBV18
CDR3 DNA: TGTGCCAGCTCACCAGACCGATGGGACGAGACCCAGTACTTC
CDR3 protein: CASSPDRWDETQYF

D gene: TRBD2
J gene: TRBJ2-5
clone size: few
V gene: TRBV28
CDR3 DNA: TGTGCCAGCAGAACGGGGGGGACTCGAGTTCAAGAGACCCAGTACTTC
CDR3 protein: CASRTGGTRVQETQYF

D gene: -
J gene: TRBJ2-7
clone size: many
V gene: TRBV7-4
CDR3 DNA: TGTGCCAGCATGGGACTGACTTACTTC
CDR3 protein: CASMGLTYF

D gene: TRBD2
J gene: TRBJ2-3
clone size: many
V gene: TRBV5-1
CDR3 DNA: TGCGCCAGCAGCGATACTAGCGGACCTCCCCAGAATACGCAGTATTTT
CDR3 protein: CASSDTSGPPQNTQYF

D gene: -
J gene: TRBJ2-3
clone size: many
V gene: TRBV5-1
CDR3 DNA: TGCGCCAGCAGCTTGGGTCGGGGGAGCACAGATACGCAGTATTTT
CDR3 protein: CASSLGRGSTDTQYF

D gene: TRBD2
J gene: TRBJ2-1
clone size: many
V gene: TRBV10-3
CDR3 DNA: TGTGCCATCAGAAGCGGGAGCATCAATGAGCAGTTCTTC
CDR3 protein: CAIRSGSINEQFF

D gene: -
J gene: TRBJ2-3
clone size: -
V gene: TRBV7-2
CDR3 DNA: TGTGCCAGCAGCTTAGGGCCGACTTGGGATACGCAGTATTTT
CDR3 protein: CASSLGPTWDTQYF

D gene: -
J gene: TRBJ2-1
clone size: -
V gene: TRBV9
CDR3 DNA: TGTGCCAGCAGCGTAACGGTGAATTGGCGAAATAGGTGGAATGAGCAGTTCTTC
CDR3 protein: CASSVTVNWRNRWNEQFF

D gene: TRBD1
J gene: TRBJ2-5
clone size: -
V gene: TRBV28
CDR3 DNA: TGTGCCAGCAGCCTTAGGGGGCCAAGTGGGACCCAGTACTTC
CDR3 protein: CASSLRGPSGTQYF

D gene: -
J gene: TRBJ2-7
clone size: few
V gene: TRBV9
CDR3 DNA: TGTGCCAGCAGCGCACAGGGTTCCTACGAGCAGTACTTC
CDR3 protein: CASSAQGSYEQYF

D gene: -
J gene: TRBJ1-5
clone size: -
V gene: TRBV19
CDR3 DNA: TGTGCCAGTAGTATTCTGGCGGCACCAAATCAGCCCCAGCATTTT
CDR3 protein: CASSILAAPNQPQHF

D gene: -
J gene: TRBJ2-5
clone size: many
V gene: TRBV20-1
CDR3 DNA: TGCAGTGCAAGGCACACAGGGCGAGAGACCCAGTACTTC
CDR3 protein: CSARHTGRETQYF